This is a list of T cell receptor beta chains from one sample in a study of shared clonotypes between healthy human individuals. TCRdb's copy holds only in-frame clones and misses some; the assay was immunoSEQ multiplex PCR. The sample carries about 700,000 clones, approximately 90% recorded once. The specimen sequenced was naive CD8+ T cells sorted from blood. Receptors originate from a man aged 25-45 years in good health. Each CDR3 is given with its conserved first and last residue. The D gene is left open where the match is weak. Clone size is given for some rows only: seen once, a few or many times, or a class if the clone is expanded.

>TRBD2|TRBV19|TRBJ2-4|NA
TGTGCCAGTAGTATTATAGCGGGAGCCAAAAACATTCAGTACTTC
CASSIIAGAKNIQYF
>NA|TRBV7-8|TRBJ1-3|NA
TGTGCCAGCAGCTTATGGCTAGACACCATATATTTT
CASSLWLDTIYF
>NA|TRBV6-5|TRBJ2-7|NA
TGTGCCAGCAGTTACTCAGGACACTTCTACGAGCAGTACTTC
CASSYSGHFYEQYF
>NA|TRBV7-9|TRBJ2-7|NA
TGTGCCAGCAGCTCCTGGACCTTACAAACCTACGAGCAGTACTTC
CASSSWTLQTYEQYF
>TRBD2|TRBV28|TRBJ2-7|NA
TGTGCCAGCAGTTTTCCGGAGCGGGAGGGCCAATTTAACGAGCAGTACTTC
CASSFPEREGQFNEQYF
>NA|TRBV7-2|TRBJ2-7|NA
TGTGCCAGCAGCCCAACCGGGACGCACCAGGGGTACGAGCAGTACTTC
CASSPTGTHQGYEQYF
>NA|TRBV7-8|TRBJ2-2|NA
TGTGCCAGCAGCTTATTGACCGAGGCCGGGGAGCTGTTTTTT
CASSLLTEAGELFF
>NA|TRBV2|TRBJ1-4|NA
TGTGCCAGCAGTGGCCCTGGCAGACGGAATGAAAAACTGTTTTTT
CASSGPGRRNEKLFF
>NA|TRBV7-8|TRBJ1-2|NA
TGTGCCAGCAGCGAAACAGGGAAAGCTAACTATGGCTACACCTTC
CASSETGKANYGYTF
>NA|TRBV7-6|TRBJ2-7|NA
TGTGCCAGCAGCTCTTCGGGAACCGGGGAGCAGTACTTC
CASSSSGTGEQYF
>TRBD2|TRBV18|TRBJ2-5|NA
TGTGCCAGCTCACCTGGGGAGGGGCCTGTCCAGTACTTC
CASSPGEGPVQYF
>TRBD2|TRBV4-1|TRBJ2-7|NA
TGCGCCAGCAGCCAGACTAGCGGGGCCTCCTACGAGCAGTACTTC
CASSQTSGASYEQYF
>NA|TRBV19|TRBJ2-7|NA
TGTGCCAGTAATGCCAGGGTTGGCCTCGAGCAGTACTTC
CASNARVGLEQYF
>NA|TRBV27|TRBJ2-3|NA
TGTGCCAGCAGTTTTGTGCGGGGCACAGATACGCAGTATTTT
CASSFVRGTDTQYF
>TRBD1|TRBV2|TRBJ1-1|NA
TGTGCCAGGACAGGGGGCGGTGGGAACACTGAAGCTTTCTTT
CARTGGGGNTEAFF
>NA|TRBV10-3|TRBJ1-5|NA
TGTGCCAGCGAAAACAGGGCTAGCAATCAGCCCCAGCATTTT
CASENRASNQPQHF
>NA|TRBV7-9|TRBJ2-5|once
TGTGCCAGCAGCAGCGGAAGGGAGACCCAGTACTTC
CASSSGRETQYF